This is a list of T cell receptor beta chains from one sample in a study of T cell repertoires in cytomegalovirus infection. TCRdb recomputed calls from the reads with MiXCR, one row per CDR3 protein. In the table there are roughly 140,000 distinct CDR3 sequences, 20% to 25% of which are singletons. The sample consisted of PBMCs. The receptor set was obtained from a human donor in good health (CMV status not recorded). Some clones in this sample may be carry-over from other donors' samples. CDR3s include the opening cysteine and the closing phenylalanine or tryptophan. The D gene is left open where the match is weak.

TRBJ2-3	NA	TRBV7-9	CASSLFVGVDTQYF
TRBJ1-5	TRBD1	TRBV19	CARSGTGKPFQPQHF
TRBJ2-6	NA	TRBV7-2	CASSPWTSLAPSGANVLTF
TRBJ1-1	NA	TRBV28	CASRRGLRNTEAFF
TRBJ2-5	NA	TRBV14	CASSGPGASQTQYF
TRBJ2-3	TRBD2	TRBV7-3	CASSLGGAGGPGDTQYF
TRBJ2-7	NA	TRBV28	CASSSIRQAPSYEQYF
TRBJ2-1	TRBD2	TRBV28	CASSPLRTSGARGLF
TRBJ2-1	NA	TRBV7-2	CASSVIYNEQFF
TRBJ2-1	NA	TRBV11-3	CASSLTGMTYNEQFF
TRBJ2-3	NA	TRBV2	CASSRRQITDTQYF
TRBJ2-7	TRBD2	TRBV7-2	CASTTSGSAQQYF
TRBJ2-1	NA	TRBV7-2	CASSLDRARNEQFF
TRBJ1-6	TRBD1	TRBV7-9	CASSPGDRSRRRNSPLHF
TRBJ1-6	NA	TRBV28	CASSFSRTNSPLHF
TRBJ2-5	TRBD1	TRBV7-9	CASSSYRGELQETQYF
TRBJ1-4	TRBD1	TRBV27	CASRTGVEDEKLFF
TRBJ2-3	TRBD2	TRBV6-1	CASSRYGTSGRGGTDTQYF
TRBJ2-6	NA	TRBV7-4	CASSLIGRGLSGANVLTF
TRBJ2-2	NA	TRBV28	CASSSFGTANTGELFF
TRBJ2-1	NA	TRBV6-1	CASTRGYESSYNEQFF
TRBJ2-1	TRBD1	TRBV10-3	CATGGGQGPNEQFF
TRBJ1-5	NA	TRBV24-1	CATSASGATLYNQPQHF
TRBJ1-5	NA	TRBV7-2	CASSLAFQDQPQHF
TRBJ1-1	TRBD1	TRBV2	CASSKGQGETEAFF
TRBJ1-6	TRBD1	TRBV6-1	CASSDRVGSPLHF
TRBJ1-2	NA	TRBV7-2	CASSLEPRGYTF
TRBJ2-4	TRBD1	TRBV20-1	CSAPDRGDNIQYF
TRBJ2-5	NA	TRBV7-2	CASSLRLSGTQYF
TRBJ1-1	NA	TRBV29-1	CSVPVEAMNTEAFF